The 21 T cell receptor beta chains presented below share a single source sample, sequenced in a study of cytomegalovirus exposure and HLA in healthy donors. It was with 60 Vbeta and 13 Jbeta primers that the PCR ran. Measured with immunoSEQ multiplex PCR; TCRdb has only the in-frame clones, and not every one. The table has under 200,000 clones, around 83% seen once; the top ten hold roughly 1.6%. The sequenced material came from PBMCs. These receptors were obtained from a woman between 18 and 29 years old in good health and CMV-seronegative.

The DNA of the CDR3 is TGTGCCAGCAGCGTAGAGGCGGGAGGGCCTCTAGATACGCAGTATTTT. This sequence encodes CASSVEAGGPLDTQYF. The V gene is TRBV9, the J gene TRBJ2-3, with TRBD2 identical over 9 bases. The length of the CDR3 is 16 residues. J was trimmed by 5 bases and V by 0 bases; bases with no gene match: 7. Germline CDR1 SGDLS, CDR2 YYNGEE.

In this sample, this clone turned up once. The genes are TRBV29-1 and TRBJ2-3, with TRBD2 as a possible D gene (5 bases). Germline CDR1 and CDR2: SQVTM and ANQGSEA. V lost 5 bases and J lost 6, with 9 bases in between. This CDR3 has 11 residues. In DNA, the CDR3 is TGCAGCGTTATACCGGGGGATACGCAGTATTTT. Protein sequence: CSVIPGDTQYF.

The chain has TRBV7-9 and TRBJ2-6; D is unclear. This CDR3 is built from 17 residues. CDR1 and CDR2 from the germline V gene are SEHNR and FQNEAQ (reference sequence). V was cut by 1 base and J by 0 bases, with 10 bases left in between. The CDR3 spells CASSLGHLNSGANVLTF. The CDR3 DNA follows: TGTGCCAGCAGCTTAGGGCACCTGAACTCTGGGGCCAACGTCCTGACTTTC.

This chain's CDR3 is CASSSWGGMAETQYF. The CDR3 nucleotides are TGTGCCAGCAGCTCCTGGGGCGGGATGGCAGAGACCCAGTACTTC. This rearrangement joins TRBV5-4 to TRBJ2-5; D may be TRBD2 (6 bases). Germline V gene sequence: CDR1 SGHNT, CDR2 YYREEE (reference sequence). Deletions cut 3 bases from V and 4 bases from J, with 16 bases between. CDR3 length: 15 amino acids.

This clone was detected a few times. The chain employs TRBV19 and TRBJ2-2; possible D gene TRBD1, 6 bases. The CDR3 consists of 15 residues. Germline-derived CDR1 and CDR2 are LNHDA and SQIVND (reference sequence). The V gene lost 7 bases and the J gene lost 3 bases, with 15 bases spanning the gap. The CDR3 is CASTGVQPDTGELFF. The CDR3 bases are TGTGCCAGTACAGGGGTCCAACCCGACACCGGGGAGCTGTTTTTT.

This chain connects TRBV14 to TRBJ1-2; 7 bases are a match to TRBD1. The CDR3 runs to 12 residues. Trimming at V came to 1 base and at J to 14 bases, leaving 7 bases not matched to a gene. Germline CDR1 SGHDN, CDR2 FVKESK. The CDR3 DNA follows: TGTGCCAGCAGCCAAGTACGACAGGGTATAACCTTC. It yields the protein CASSQVRQGITF.

The V and J genes are TRBV29-1 and TRBJ2-2; the match to TRBD1 covers 7 bases. The V gene's germline CDR1 is SQVTM and CDR2 ANQGSEA. The J segment lost 4 bases and the V segment lost 6 bases, leaving 8 bases of the junction unmatched. There are 14 residues in the CDR3. CDR3 in DNA: TGCAGCGTACGAACAGGGGACGGCACCGGGGAGCTGTTTTTT. Its translation is CSVRTGDGTGELFF.

The chain carries TRBV19 and TRBJ2-2, with TRBD2 matching over 9 bases. V lost 6 bases to trimming and J lost 1 base; unmatched junction nucleotides: 12. CDR3 length: 18 residues. Per germline, CDR1 LNHDA and CDR2 SQIVND (reference sequence). Here the CDR3 DNA reads TGTGCCAGTAGCCCTTTCTCCCTAGCGGGGAGGAACACCGGGGAGCTGTTTTTT. Protein: CASSPFSLAGRNTGELFF.

V and J are TRBV5-1 and TRBJ2-3; 10 bases are a match to TRBD2. CDR1 and CDR2 (germline): SGHRS, YFSETQ. The CDR3 consists of 15 residues. V lost 7 bases to trimming and J lost 0 bases; unmatched junction nucleotides: 5. This CDR3 reads CASHTSGTSTDTQYF. The CDR3 region has the DNA TGCGCCAGCCACACTAGCGGGACTAGCACAGATACGCAGTATTTT.

Concerning this clone: Other nucleotide sequences from this sample produce the same CDR3. This rearrangement joins TRBV27 to TRBJ2-1; 8 nucleotides agree with TRBD2. J gave up 0 bases and V 9 bases, and 10 bases lay outside the gene matches. This CDR3 contains 16 residues. Germline CDR1 reads MNHEY; CDR2 reads SMNVEV (reference sequence). The CDR3 region is CASREAGAASYNEQFF. DNA for the CDR3: TGTGCCAGTAGGGAAGCGGGGGCAGCCTCCTACAATGAGCAGTTCTTC.

The gene calls are TRBV7-9 and TRBJ1-1; no clear D. Germline V gene lookup returns CDR1 SEHNR and CDR2 FQNEAQ (reference sequence). V was clipped by 4 bases and J by 1 base, with 10 bases between them. The CDR3 is 14 amino acids. CDR3 coding DNA: TGTGCCAGCAGCTCCCGTTGGGCGAACACTGAAGCTTTCTTT. This encodes CASSSRWANTEAFF.

V usage is TRBV5-4 and J usage is TRBJ2-7, with 10 bases identical to TRBD2. Germline trimming cut 0 bases from V and 2 bases from J; bases unmatched to any gene: 2. The CDR3 is 15 residues long. Per germline, CDR1 SGHNT and CDR2 YYREEE (reference sequence). CDR3 in DNA: TGTGCCAGCAGCTTGGCCGGGACTAGCGCCTACGAGCAGTACTTC. Protein sequence: CASSLAGTSAYEQYF.

The chain has TRBV7-8 and TRBJ2-3, with D perhaps TRBD1 (6 bases). The germline gives CDR1 SGHVS, CDR2 FQNEAQ. The CDR3 totals 14 residues. V gave up 5 bases and J gave up 2 bases, with 11 bases separating them. The CDR3, as DNA: TGTGCCAGCAGCCCCCGGACAGACACAGATACGCAGTATTTT. Protein product: CASSPRTDTDTQYF.

The chain has TRBV30 and TRBJ2-1, with D maybe TRBD2 (6 bases). This CDR3 region has 15 residues. Germline-derived CDR1 and CDR2 are GTSNPN and SVGIG (reference sequence). Trimming cost V 6 bases and J 3 bases, with 18 bases left between them. DNA of the CDR3: TGTGCCTGTACCACCCCTAGCGTCATCTACAATGAGCAGTTCTTC. Amino acids: CACTTPSVIYNEQFF.

The V gene is TRBV5-8, the J gene TRBJ1-5, with TRBD1 matching over 11 bases. The CDR3 spans 18 residues. Germline-derived CDR1 and CDR2 are SGHTS and YDEGEE. The V and J ends lost 0 bases and 7 bases, in that order; junction bases with no gene match: 12. CDR3 region: CASSLAKVDRGQGQPQHF. The CDR3 DNA sequence: TGTGCCAGCAGCTTGGCGAAGGTGGACAGGGGGCAGGGACAGCCCCAGCATTTT.

The chain recombines TRBV27 with TRBJ1-3; 7 nucleotides align to TRBD1. The CDR3 consists of 15 residues. The junction had 5 bases not matched to a gene; V was cut back by 5 bases and J by 1 base. The germline V gene has CDR1 MNHEY and CDR2 SMNVEV (reference sequence). CDR3 DNA: TGTGCCAGCAGTCCGACGGGACAGTCTGGAAACACCATATATTTT. Its translation: CASSPTGQSGNTIYF.

This chain connects TRBV4-1 to TRBJ2-5; a weak D match, TRBD1 (6 bases). The CDR3 consists of 13 residues. Per the germline V gene, CDR1 is MGHRA and CDR2 is YSYEKL. Trimming cost V 2 bases and J 7 bases, with 11 bases left between them. The CDR3: CASSQSQGATQYF. As DNA, the CDR3 is TGCGCCAGCAGCCAATCACAGGGCGCGACCCAGTACTTC.

The V call is TRBV27, the J call TRBJ2-5, with 10 bases fitting TRBD1. J gave up 4 bases and V 5 bases, and 7 bases lay outside the gene matches. In germline, CDR1 is MNHEY, CDR2 SMNVEV (reference sequence). The CDR3 has 15 residues. CDR3 DNA sequence: TGTGCCAGCAGTCACGGGACAGGGGATGCAGAGACCCAGTACTTC. Translation: CASSHGTGDAETQYF.

The chain is built from TRBV7-8 and TRBJ2-5, with D perhaps TRBD1 (6 bases). Germline CDR1 reads SGHVS; CDR2 reads FQNEAQ. This CDR3 spans 16 amino acids. Trimming pared 1 base from V and 4 bases from J, leaving 16 bases between. CDR3 loop: CASSLGADLGAETQYF. The CDR3 DNA follows: TGTGCCAGCAGCTTAGGGGCAGACCTGGGGGCAGAGACCCAGTACTTC. The complete variable domain, with remaining parts taken from reference TRBV7-8 and TRBJ2-5, reads GAGVSQSPRYKVAKRGQDVALRCDPISGHVSLFWYQQALGQGPEFLTYFQNEAQLDKSGLPSDRFFAERPEGSVSTLKIQRTQQEDSAVYLCASSLGADLGAETQYFGPGTRLLVL.

The V gene is TRBV30, the J gene TRBJ2-7; 8 nucleotides match TRBD2. The length of the CDR3 is 13 residues. After removal of 4 bases from V and 6 bases from J, the junction contained 8 bases not matched to a gene. The germline CDR1 and CDR2 sequences are GTSNPN and SVGIG (reference sequence). CDR3 protein: CAWTPGGAGEQYV. The CDR3 nucleotides read TGTGCCTGGACCCCCGGGGGGGCTGGCGAGCAGTACGTC.

The rearrangement links TRBV6-6 to TRBJ2-1, with 8 bases that match TRBD2. From germline, CDR1 is MNHNY and CDR2 SVGAGI (reference sequence). This CDR3 spans 16 amino acids. Unmatched junction bases numbered 5, after V lost 4 bases and J lost 0 bases. The CDR3 sequence is CASSSWTSTSYNEQFF. The CDR3 region has the DNA TGTGCCAGCAGTTCCTGGACTAGCACCTCCTACAATGAGCAGTTCTTC.